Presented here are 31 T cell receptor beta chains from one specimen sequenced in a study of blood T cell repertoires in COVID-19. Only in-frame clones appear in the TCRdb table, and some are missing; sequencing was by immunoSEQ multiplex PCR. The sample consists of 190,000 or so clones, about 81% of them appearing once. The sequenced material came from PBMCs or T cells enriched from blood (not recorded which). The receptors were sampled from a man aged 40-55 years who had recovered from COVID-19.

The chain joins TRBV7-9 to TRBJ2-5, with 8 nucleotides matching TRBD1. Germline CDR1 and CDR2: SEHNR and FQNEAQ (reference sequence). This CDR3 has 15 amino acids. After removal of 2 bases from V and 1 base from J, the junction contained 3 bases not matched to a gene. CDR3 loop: CASSLRQGPQETQYF. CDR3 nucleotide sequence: TGTGCCAGCAGCTTAAGACAGGGGCCCCAAGAGACCCAGTACTTC.

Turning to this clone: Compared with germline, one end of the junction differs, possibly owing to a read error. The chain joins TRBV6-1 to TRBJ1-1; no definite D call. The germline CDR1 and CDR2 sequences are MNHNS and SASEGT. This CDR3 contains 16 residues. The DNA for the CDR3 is TGTGCCAGCAGTGAAAAACACCCGAGGCCGAACATTGAAGCTTTCTTT. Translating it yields CASSEKHPRPNIEAFF.

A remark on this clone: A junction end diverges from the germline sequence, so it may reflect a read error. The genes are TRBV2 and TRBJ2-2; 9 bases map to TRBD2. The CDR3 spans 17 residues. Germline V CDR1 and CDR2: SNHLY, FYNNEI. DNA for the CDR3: TGTGCCAGCAGAGAAGGAGTAGCGGGAGTTCTCACCGGGGAGCTGTTTTTT. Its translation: CASREGVAGVLTGELFF.

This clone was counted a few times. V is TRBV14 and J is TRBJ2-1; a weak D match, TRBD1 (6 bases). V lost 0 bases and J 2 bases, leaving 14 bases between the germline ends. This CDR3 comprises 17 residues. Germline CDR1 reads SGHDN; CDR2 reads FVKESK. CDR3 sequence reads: CASSQDPPGVPYNEQFF. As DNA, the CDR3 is TGTGCCAGCAGCCAAGATCCCCCAGGGGTCCCCTACAATGAGCAGTTCTTC.

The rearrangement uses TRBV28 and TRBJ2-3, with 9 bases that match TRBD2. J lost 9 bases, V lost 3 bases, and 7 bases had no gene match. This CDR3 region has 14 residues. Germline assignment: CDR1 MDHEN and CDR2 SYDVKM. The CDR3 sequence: CASSLAIAGVTQYF. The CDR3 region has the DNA TGTGCCAGCAGTTTGGCGATAGCGGGAGTGACGCAGTATTTT.

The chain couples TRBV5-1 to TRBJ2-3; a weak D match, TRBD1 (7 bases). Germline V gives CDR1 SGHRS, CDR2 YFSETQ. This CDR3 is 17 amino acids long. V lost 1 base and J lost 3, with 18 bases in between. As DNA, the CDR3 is TGCGCCAGCAGCTTGAAGGCAGGGGGGTTTAGAACAGATACGCAGTATTTT. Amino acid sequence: CASSLKAGGFRTDTQYF.

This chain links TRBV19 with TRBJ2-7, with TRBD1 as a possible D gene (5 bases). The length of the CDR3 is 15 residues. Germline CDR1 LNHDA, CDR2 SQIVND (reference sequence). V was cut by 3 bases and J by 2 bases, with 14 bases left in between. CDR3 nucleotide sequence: TGTGCCAGTAGTATGGGTCGACAGAGAACCTACGAGCAGTACTTC. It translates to CASSMGRQRTYEQYF.

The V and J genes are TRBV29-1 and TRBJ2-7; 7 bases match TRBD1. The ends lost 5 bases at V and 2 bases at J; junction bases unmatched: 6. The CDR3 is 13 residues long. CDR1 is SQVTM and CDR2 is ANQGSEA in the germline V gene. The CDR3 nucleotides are TGCAGCGTTCTCGACAGGGTAACCTACGAGCAGTACTTC. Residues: CSVLDRVTYEQYF.

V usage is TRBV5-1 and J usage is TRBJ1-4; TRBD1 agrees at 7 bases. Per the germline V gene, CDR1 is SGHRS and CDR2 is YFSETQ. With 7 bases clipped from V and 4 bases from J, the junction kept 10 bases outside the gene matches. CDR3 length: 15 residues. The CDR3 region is CASGIPTGNNEKLFF. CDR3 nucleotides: TGCGCCAGCGGTATTCCGACAGGGAATAATGAAAAACTGTTTTTT.

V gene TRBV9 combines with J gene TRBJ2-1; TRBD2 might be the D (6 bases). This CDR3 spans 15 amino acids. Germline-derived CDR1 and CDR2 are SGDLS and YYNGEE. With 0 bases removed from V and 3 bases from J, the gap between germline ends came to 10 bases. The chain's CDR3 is CASSVEGAGYNEQFF. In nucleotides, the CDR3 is TGTGCCAGCAGCGTAGAGGGAGCGGGCTACAATGAGCAGTTCTTC. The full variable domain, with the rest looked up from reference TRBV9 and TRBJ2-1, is DSGVTQTPKHLITATGQRVTLRCSPRSGDLSVYWYQQSLDQGLQFLIQYYNGEERAKGNILERFSAQQFPDLHSELNLSSLELGDSALYFCASSVEGAGYNEQFFGPGTRLTVL.

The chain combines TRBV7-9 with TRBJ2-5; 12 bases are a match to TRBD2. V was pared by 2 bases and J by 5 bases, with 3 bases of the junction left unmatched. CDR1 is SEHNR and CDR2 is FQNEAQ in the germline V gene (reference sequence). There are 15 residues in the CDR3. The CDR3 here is CASSLLAGGRETQYF. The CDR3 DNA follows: TGTGCCAGCAGCTTACTAGCGGGGGGGCGGGAGACCCAGTACTTC. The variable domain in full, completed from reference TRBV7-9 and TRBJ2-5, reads DTGVSQNPRHKITKRGQNVTFRCDPISEHNRLYWYRQTLGQGPEFLTYFQNEAQLEKSRLLSDRFSAERPKGSFSTLEIQRTEQGDSAMYLCASSLLAGGRETQYFGPGTRLLVL.

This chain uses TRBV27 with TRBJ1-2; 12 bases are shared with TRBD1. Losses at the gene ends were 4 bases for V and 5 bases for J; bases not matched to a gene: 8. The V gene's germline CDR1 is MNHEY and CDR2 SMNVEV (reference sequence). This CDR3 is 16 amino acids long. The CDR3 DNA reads TGTGCCAGCAGTTCCCTGGGACAGGGGGCGAATTATGGCTACACCTTC. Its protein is CASSSLGQGANYGYTF.

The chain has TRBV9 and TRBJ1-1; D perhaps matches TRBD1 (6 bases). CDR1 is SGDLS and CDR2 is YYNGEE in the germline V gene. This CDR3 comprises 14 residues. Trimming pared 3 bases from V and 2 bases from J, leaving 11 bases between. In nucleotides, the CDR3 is TGTGCCAGCAGCGGACCGACAGGAAACACTGAAGCTTTCTTT. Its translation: CASSGPTGNTEAFF.

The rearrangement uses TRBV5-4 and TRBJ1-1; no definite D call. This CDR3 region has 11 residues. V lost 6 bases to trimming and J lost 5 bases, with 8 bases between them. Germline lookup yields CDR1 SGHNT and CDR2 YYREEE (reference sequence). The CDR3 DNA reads TGTGCCAGCACCTCTTATACTGAAGCTTTCTTT. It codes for CASTSYTEAFF.

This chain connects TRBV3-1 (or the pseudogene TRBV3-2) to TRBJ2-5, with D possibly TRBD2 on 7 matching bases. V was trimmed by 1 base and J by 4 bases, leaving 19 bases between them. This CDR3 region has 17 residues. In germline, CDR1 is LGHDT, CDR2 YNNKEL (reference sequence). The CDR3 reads CASSQVGGGAGGETQYF. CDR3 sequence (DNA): TGTGCCAGCAGCCAAGTGGGAGGGGGGGCCGGTGGAGAGACCCAGTACTTC.

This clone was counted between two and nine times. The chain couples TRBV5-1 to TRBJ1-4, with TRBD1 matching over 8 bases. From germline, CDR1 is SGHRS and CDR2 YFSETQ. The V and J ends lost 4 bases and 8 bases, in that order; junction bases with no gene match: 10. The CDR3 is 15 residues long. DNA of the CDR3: TGCGCCAGCAGCCTACAACAGGGGGGGAAAGAAAAACTGTTTTTT. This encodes CASSLQQGGKEKLFF.

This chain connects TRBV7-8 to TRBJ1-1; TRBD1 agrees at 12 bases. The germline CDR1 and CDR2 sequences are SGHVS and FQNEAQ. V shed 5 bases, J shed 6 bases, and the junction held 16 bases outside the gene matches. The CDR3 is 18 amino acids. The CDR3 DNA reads TGTGCCAGCAGCCCTGGGGACAGGGGGCGAGGGGTGGTGTCTGAAGCTTTCTTT. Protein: CASSPGDRGRGVVSEAFF.

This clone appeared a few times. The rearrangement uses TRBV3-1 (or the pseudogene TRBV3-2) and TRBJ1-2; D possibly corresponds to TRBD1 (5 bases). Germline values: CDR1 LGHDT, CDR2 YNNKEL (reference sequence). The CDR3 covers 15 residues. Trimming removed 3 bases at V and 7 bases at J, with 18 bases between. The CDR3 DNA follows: TGTGCCAGCAGCCATTCGTCCAGGGATTCATTTGGCTACACCTTC. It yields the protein CASSHSSRDSFGYTF.

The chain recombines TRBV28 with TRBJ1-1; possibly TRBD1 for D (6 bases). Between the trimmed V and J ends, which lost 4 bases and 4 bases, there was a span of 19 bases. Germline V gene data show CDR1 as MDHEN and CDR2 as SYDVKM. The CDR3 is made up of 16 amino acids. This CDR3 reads CASSSGLGGGVTEAFF. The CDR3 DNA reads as TGTGCCAGCAGTTCCGGGCTGGGAGGGGGTGTCACTGAAGCTTTCTTT.

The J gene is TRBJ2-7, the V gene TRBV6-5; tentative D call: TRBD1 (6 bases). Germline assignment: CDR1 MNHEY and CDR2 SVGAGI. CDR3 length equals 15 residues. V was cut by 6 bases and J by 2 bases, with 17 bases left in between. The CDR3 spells CASRPPGAVTYEQYF. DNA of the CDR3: TGTGCCAGCAGGCCCCCAGGGGCGGTCACCTACGAGCAGTACTTC.

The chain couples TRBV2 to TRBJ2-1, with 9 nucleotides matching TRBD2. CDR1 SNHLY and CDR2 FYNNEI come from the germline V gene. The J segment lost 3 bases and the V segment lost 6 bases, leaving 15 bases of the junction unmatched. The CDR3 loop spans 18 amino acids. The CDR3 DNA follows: TGTGCCAGCAGACCGACTAGCGGAGTTGCCTTGAGCTACAATGAGCAGTTCTTC. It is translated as CASRPTSGVALSYNEQFF.

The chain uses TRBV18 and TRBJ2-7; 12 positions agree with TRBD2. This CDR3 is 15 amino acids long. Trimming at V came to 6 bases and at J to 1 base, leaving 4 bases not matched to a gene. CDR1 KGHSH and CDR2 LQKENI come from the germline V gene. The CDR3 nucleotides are TGTGCCAGCTCCTCCGGGACTAGCGGGTCCTACGAGCAGTACTTC. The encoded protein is CASSSGTSGSYEQYF.

The CDR3 DNA reads as TGTGCCAGCAGCCCATCCCAGGGGAACACTGAAGCTTTCTTT. Translating gives CASSPSQGNTEAFF. The chain recombines TRBV7-6 with TRBJ1-1, with D perhaps matching TRBD1 (5 bases). The CDR3 covers 14 residues. CDR1 and CDR2 (germline): SGHVS, FNYEAQ. V lost 5 bases to trimming and J lost 1 base, with 11 bases between them.

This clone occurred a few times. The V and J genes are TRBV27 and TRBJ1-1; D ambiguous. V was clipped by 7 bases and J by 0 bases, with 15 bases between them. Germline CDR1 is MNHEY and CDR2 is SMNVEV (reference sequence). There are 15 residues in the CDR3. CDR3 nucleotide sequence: TGTGCCAGCACCTTAAGGCTGGGCTTGAACACTGAAGCTTTCTTT. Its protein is CASTLRLGLNTEAFF.

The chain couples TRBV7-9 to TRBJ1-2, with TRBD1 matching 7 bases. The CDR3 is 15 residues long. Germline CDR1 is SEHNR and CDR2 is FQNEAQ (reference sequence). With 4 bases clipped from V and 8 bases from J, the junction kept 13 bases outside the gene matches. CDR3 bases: TGTGCCAGCAGCTCCCAACAGGGGATGCTGAGCGGCTACACCTTC. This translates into CASSSQQGMLSGYTF.

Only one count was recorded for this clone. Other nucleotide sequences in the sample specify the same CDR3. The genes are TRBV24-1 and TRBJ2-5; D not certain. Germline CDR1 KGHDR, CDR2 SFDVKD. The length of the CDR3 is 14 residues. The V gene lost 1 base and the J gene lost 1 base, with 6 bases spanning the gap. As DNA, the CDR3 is TGTGCCACCAGTGATTTCAGAGGCCAAGAGACCCAGTACTTC. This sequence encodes CATSDFRGQETQYF.

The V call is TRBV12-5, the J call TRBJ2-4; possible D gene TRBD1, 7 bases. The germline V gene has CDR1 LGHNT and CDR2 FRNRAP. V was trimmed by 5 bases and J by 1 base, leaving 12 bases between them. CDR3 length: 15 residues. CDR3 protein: CASGNSGGAKNIQYF. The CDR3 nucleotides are TGTGCTAGTGGTAATTCAGGGGGGGCCAAAAACATTCAGTACTTC. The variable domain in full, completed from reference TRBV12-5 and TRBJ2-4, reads DARVTQTPRHKVTEMGQEVTMRCQPILGHNTVFWYRQTMMQGLELLAYFRNRAPLDDSGMPKDRFSAEMPDATLATLKIQPSEPRDSAVYFCASGNSGGAKNIQYFGAGTRLSVL.

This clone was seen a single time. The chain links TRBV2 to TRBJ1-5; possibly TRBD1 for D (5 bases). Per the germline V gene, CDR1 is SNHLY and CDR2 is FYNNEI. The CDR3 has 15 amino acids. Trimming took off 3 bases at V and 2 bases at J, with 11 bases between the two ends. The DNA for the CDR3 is TGTGCCAGCAGTGATGATGGGGGGGGCAATCAGCCCCAGCATTTT. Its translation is CASSDDGGGNQPQHF.

The CDR3 nucleotides read TGTGCCACCAGTGAAAATAGGGGGGGCACCGGGGAGCTGTTTTTT. This codes for CATSENRGGTGELFF. V gene TRBV24-1 combines with J gene TRBJ2-2, with D possibly TRBD2 on 7 matching bases. The CDR3 is made up of 15 amino acids. Trimming stripped 4 bases from V and 4 bases from J, with 12 bases between. The germline V gene encodes CDR1 KGHDR and CDR2 SFDVKD.

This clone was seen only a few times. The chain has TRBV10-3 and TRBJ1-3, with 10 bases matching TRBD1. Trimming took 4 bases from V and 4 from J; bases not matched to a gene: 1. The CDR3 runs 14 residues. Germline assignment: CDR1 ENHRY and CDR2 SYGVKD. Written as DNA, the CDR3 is TGTGCCATCAGTGGGGACAGGGGCGGAAACACCATATATTTT. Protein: CAISGDRGGNTIYF.

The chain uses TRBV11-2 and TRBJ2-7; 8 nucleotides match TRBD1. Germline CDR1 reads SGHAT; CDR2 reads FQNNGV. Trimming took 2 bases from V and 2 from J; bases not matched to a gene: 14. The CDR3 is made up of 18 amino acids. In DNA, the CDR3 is TGTGCCAGCAGCTTAAAACTTGGGTCAGGGGGCTTCACCTACGAGCAGTACTTC. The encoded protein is CASSLKLGSGGFTYEQYF.